The present T cell receptor beta chain was sequenced within a study of blood T cell repertoires in COVID-19. Across the study: Acute and convalescent COVID-19 specimens originated in the United States, Italy and Spain. From T cells, B-cell-depleted T cells, or PBMCs came the material, which was cDNA or gDNA.

Trimming removed 0 bases from V and 4 bases from J; junction bases left unmatched: 2. This CDR3 contains 15 residues. Germline values: CDR1 LGHNA, CDR2 YNFKEQ. In the authors' workflow: Nucleated cell number was recorded as an estimate derived from reference gene primer amplification. Produced via immunoSEQ multiplex PCR; TCRdb's table is partial and in-frame only. That table is the source of V, J and clone size, and D and trimming were worked out from the DNA. The sample has 70,000 or so clones, roughly three quarters seen once; the top ten hold over 45%. The receptor was isolated from a human donor in a cohort sampled during active COVID-19. This rearrangement joins TRBV4-2 to TRBJ1-4, with TRBD1 matching over 7 bases. The source material was peripheral blood. The CDR3: CASSQDPGGNEKLFF. The CDR3 bases are TGTGCCAGCAGCCAAGATCCAGGGGGTAATGAAAAACTGTTTTTT.